What follows are 27 T cell receptor beta chains derived from one specimen sequenced in a study of CD8 T cells in Susac syndrome (dated by TCRdb to about 2019). The library relied on the immunoSEQ multiplex PCR assay. RNA was extracted using the RNeasy kit, and roughly 0.45 to 1 ug of the RNA was reverse transcribed with random hexamers. TCRdb reprocessed the public reads (quality trimming at Q25 with fastp, clone calling with MiXCR) and kept in-frame beta chains. Under each unique CDR3 protein, matching rows form one entry showing the most common genes and DNA. Within this sample are 150,000 to 200,000 distinct CDR3 sequences, with 90% to 95% of them counted one time only. The top ten hold 0.087% of the sample. Sequencing used CD4+ T cells from PBMCs. The receptors come from a human donor with Susac syndrome.

This clonotype occurred once. The chain uses TRBV4-1 and TRBJ2-3; 13 nucleotides align to TRBD2. Looked up from germline, CDR1 is MGHRA and CDR2 is YSYEKL. The CDR3 has 17 amino acids. The junction had 7 bases not matched to a gene; V was cut back by 2 bases and J by 5 bases. The CDR3 loop reads CASSQYGLAGEQDTQYF. As DNA, the CDR3 is TGCGCCAGCAGCCAATACGGACTAGCGGGAGAGCAAGATACGCAGTATTTT.

The chain has TRBV12-3 or TRBV12-4 and TRBJ1-5; D unresolved. This CDR3 comprises 14 residues. Trimming cost V 3 bases and J 2 bases, with 8 bases left between them. CDR3 amino acids: CASSFQWGNQPQHF. The DNA of the CDR3 is TGTGCCAGCAGTTTTCAGTGGGGCAATCAGCCCCAGCATTTT.

This sequence joins TRBV7-2 and TRBJ1-2; the D gene is possibly TRBD1 (5 bases). The CDR3 has 12 amino acids. The ends were cut back, 5 bases at V and 6 bases at J, with 10 bases in the middle. CDR1 and CDR2 from the germline V gene are SGHTA and FQGNSA. The chain's CDR3 is CASSTSGNGYTF. CDR3 DNA: TGTGCCAGCAGCACGTCAGGGAATGGCTACACCTTC.

The gene calls are TRBV20-1 and TRBJ2-5; tentative D call: TRBD2 (6 bases). Germline CDR1 DFQATT, CDR2 SNEGSKA (reference sequence). CDR3 size: 13 residues. The V end was cut by 4 bases, the J end by 4 bases, with 13 bases between. The CDR3: CSATGLRGETQYF. The CDR3, as DNA: TGCAGTGCTACAGGACTACGGGGAGAGACCCAGTACTTC.

V is TRBV3-1 and J is TRBJ2-7, with a weak D call TRBD2 (5 bases). Germline loops: CDR1 LGHDT, CDR2 YNNKEL (reference sequence). V was shortened by 4 bases and J by 4 bases, with 11 bases between the two germline ends. The CDR3 consists of 13 residues. This chain's CDR3 is CASSLGRGYEQYF. CDR3 DNA sequence: TGTGCCAGCAGCCTTGGGAGAGGGTACGAGCAGTACTTC.

The chain has TRBV18 and TRBJ2-1; 8 bases fit TRBD1. The CDR3 covers 16 residues. The V segment lost 5 bases and the J segment 5 bases; nucleotides outside the gene matches: 11. Germline CDR1 KGHSH, CDR2 LQKENI. The CDR3, as DNA: TGTGCCAGCTCATACCGACAGGGGTATGGTGACAATGAGCAGTTCTTC. This sequence encodes CASSYRQGYGDNEQFF.

The rearrangement links TRBV4-2 to TRBJ2-1, with TRBD2 matching over 16 bases. The CDR3 is made up of 19 amino acids. Losses at the gene ends were 2 bases for V and 3 bases for J; bases not matched to a gene: 7. Germline lookup yields CDR1 LGHNA and CDR2 YNFKEQ. CDR3 nucleotide sequence: TGTGCCAGCAGCCAACCCGGGACTAGCGGGGGGGCAGGCTACAATGAGCAGTTCTTC. It yields the protein CASSQPGTSGGAGYNEQFF.

The chain combines TRBV7-3 with TRBJ1-5; 8 bases agree with TRBD1. J was trimmed by 3 bases and V by 5 bases; bases with no gene match: 9. Germline-derived CDR1 and CDR2 are SGHTA and FQGTGA. The CDR3 length is 16 residues. The CDR3 region has the DNA TGTGCCAGCAGCCCAAAACAGGGGGTGAACAATCAGCCCCAGCATTTT. This gives the protein CASSPKQGVNNQPQHF.

This chain connects TRBV28 to TRBJ2-2; D is ambiguous. The V end was cut by 7 bases, the J end by 7 bases, with 7 bases between. The CDR3 extends over 11 amino acids. CDR1 is MDHEN, CDR2 SYDVKM, per germline. The CDR3 DNA follows: TGTGCCAGCAAGTCCGACGGGGAGCTGTTTTTT. Its translation is CASKSDGELFF.

This clonotype appeared a single time. The V call is TRBV20-1, the J call TRBJ1-3; a weak D match, TRBD1 (6 bases). Germline-derived CDR1 and CDR2 are DFQATT and SNEGSKA (reference sequence). CDR3 length: 14 residues. Trimming removed 3 bases from V and 0 bases from J, with 9 bases in between. The CDR3 DNA is TGCAGTGCTAGTGTGGACAGCTCTGGAAACACCATATATTTT. Protein product: CSASVDSSGNTIYF.

The gene calls are TRBV5-1 and TRBJ2-6; 8 nucleotides match TRBD1. Germline CDR1 SGHRS, CDR2 YFSETQ. This CDR3 spans 17 amino acids. Trimming removed 2 bases from V and 3 bases from J; junction bases left unmatched: 7. CDR3 protein: CASSFVQGAGGANVLTF. The CDR3 DNA is TGCGCCAGCAGCTTCGTCCAGGGGGCAGGTGGGGCCAACGTCCTGACTTTC.

The chain joins TRBV30 to TRBJ1-2; 9 bases agree with TRBD1. The germline V gene encodes CDR1 GTSNPN and CDR2 SVGIG (reference sequence). The CDR3 consists of 12 residues. With V trimmed by 5 bases and J by 7 bases, 5 bases remained unmatched. CDR3 loop: CAWYGTGSGYTF. CDR3 coding DNA: TGTGCCTGGTATGGGACAGGGAGTGGCTACACCTTC. The variable domain in full, with the rest retrieved from reference TRBV30 and TRBJ1-2, is SQTIHQWPATLVQPVGSPLSLECTVEGTSNPNLYWYRQAAGRGLQLLFYSVGIGQISSEVPQNLSASRPQDRQFILSSKKLLLSDSGFYLCAWYGTGSGYTFGSGTRLTVV.

The chain links TRBV28 to TRBJ1-1; no firm D call. The V end was cut by 2 bases, the J end by 1 base, with 11 bases between. Germline V gives CDR1 MDHEN, CDR2 SYDVKM. The CDR3 has 15 residues. The CDR3 loop reads CASSLANLGNTEAFF. The CDR3 nucleotides are TGTGCCAGCAGTTTAGCTAACCTGGGGAACACTGAAGCTTTCTTT.

As concerns this clonotype: The junction departs from the called germline gene at one end, perhaps through a read error. This sequence joins TRBV12-3 or TRBV12-4 and TRBJ2-7; TRBD1 agrees at 9 bases. This CDR3 comprises 13 residues. CDR3 sequence: CASRLGQGSEQYF. The CDR3 nucleotides are TGTGCCAGCAGATTAGGACAGGGGAGCGAGCAGTACTTC.

The rearrangement uses TRBV24-1 and TRBJ2-1; the D is unclear. CDR1 is KGHDR, CDR2 SFDVKD, per germline. This CDR3 has 15 residues. V was clipped by 3 bases and J by 0 bases, with 8 bases between them. The DNA of the CDR3 is TGTGCCACCAGTGATGGAGCCACCTCCTACAATGAGCAGTTCTTC. Translated: CATSDGATSYNEQFF.

The rearrangement uses TRBV6-6 and TRBJ1-1; D is unresolved. V was shortened by 5 bases and J by 3 bases, with 10 bases between the two germline ends. CDR1 MNHNY and CDR2 SVGAGI come from the germline V gene (reference sequence). The CDR3 covers 13 residues. This CDR3 is CASSRNSDTEAFF. The CDR3 nucleotides read TGTGCCAGCAGTCGTAATTCGGACACTGAAGCTTTCTTT.

This clonotype has just one count. The chain combines TRBV20-1 with TRBJ1-6; D is ambiguous. The CDR3 sequence is 15 residues long. In germline, CDR1 is DFQATT, CDR2 SNEGSKA (reference sequence). Trimming took 0 bases from V and 7 from J, leaving 13 bases between them. For the CDR3, the DNA is TGCAGTGCTAGAGATTACTCGGGCTTGAATTCACCCCTCCACTTT. Translation: CSARDYSGLNSPLHF.

The rearrangement uses TRBV7-8 and TRBJ2-5, with a possible D match to TRBD1 (5 bases). V lost 5 bases and J lost 5, with 15 bases in between. CDR1 SGHVS and CDR2 FQNEAQ come from the germline V gene. The CDR3 runs 14 residues. The CDR3 DNA reads TGTGCCAGCAGCCTAACCGACAGCGCGGAGACCCAGTACTTC. It yields the protein CASSLTDSAETQYF.

J is TRBJ1-2 and V is TRBV30; no definite D call. The CDR3 covers 12 residues. Germline CDR1 and CDR2: GTSNPN and SVGIG (reference sequence). Trimming cost V 4 bases and J 4 bases, with 10 bases left between them. In DNA, the CDR3 is TGTGCCTGGAAGGCCCATACCTATGGCTACACCTTC. As protein: CAWKAHTYGYTF.

This chain connects TRBV30 to TRBJ1-2; unclear D gene. Germline V gives CDR1 GTSNPN, CDR2 SVGIG (reference sequence). Trimming shortened V by 2 bases and J by 1 base, and 8 bases separated the two germline ends. The CDR3 contains 13 residues. Here the CDR3 DNA reads TGTGCCTGGAGTTTAGGCAGTAACTATGGCTACACCTTC. Protein product: CAWSLGSNYGYTF.

The V call is TRBV15, the J call TRBJ1-5, with a tentative D call TRBD1 (5 bases). From germline, CDR1 is LNHNV and CDR2 YYDKDF (reference sequence). The length of the CDR3 is 16 residues. Trimming shortened V by 1 base and J by 6 bases, and 16 bases separated the two germline ends. The CDR3 reads CATSRAWGGIGQPQHF. The CDR3 DNA reads as TGTGCCACCAGCAGAGCCTGGGGGGGGATTGGTCAGCCCCAGCATTTT.

This rearrangement joins TRBV19 to TRBJ2-1, with 9 nucleotides matching TRBD1. The CDR3 totals 15 residues. Losses at the gene ends were 2 bases for V and 5 bases for J; bases not matched to a gene: 4. Germline V gene sequence: CDR1 LNHDA, CDR2 SQIVND (reference sequence). CDR3 in DNA: TGTGCCAGTAGTATACCGGGACAGGGAAACAATGAGCAGTTCTTC. Translated, it gives CASSIPGQGNNEQFF. Variable domain in full (rest from reference TRBV19 and TRBJ2-1): DGGITQSPKYLFRKEGQNVTLSCEQNLNHDAMYWYRQDPGQGLRLIYYSQIVNDFQKGDIAEGYSVSREKKESFPLTVTSAQKNPTAFYLCASSIPGQGNNEQFFGPGTRLTVL.

The CDR3 coding sequence is TGTGCCAGCAGCTTAGGGCGGGTACGCTCCTACGAGCAGTACTTC. Protein: CASSLGRVRSYEQYF. The chain has TRBV7-2 and TRBJ2-7, with a tentative D call TRBD2 (5 bases). In germline, CDR1 is SGHTA, CDR2 FQGNSA. Trimming stripped 1 base from V and 0 bases from J, with 10 bases between. The CDR3 is made up of 15 amino acids.

This clonotype was recorded only once. This chain uses TRBV5-1 with TRBJ2-3; 7 bases match TRBD1. The ends lost 5 bases at V and 0 bases at J; junction bases unmatched: 6. The CDR3 sequence is 15 residues long. Germline lookup yields CDR1 SGHRS and CDR2 YFSETQ. The CDR3 bases are TGCGCCAGCAGGGACAGGAGCTATAGCACAGATACGCAGTATTTT. Residues: CASRDRSYSTDTQYF.

The V and J genes are TRBV4-1 and TRBJ2-3; TRBD2 agrees at 9 bases. V was pared by 1 base and J by 3 bases, with 5 bases of the junction left unmatched. Germline V gene sequence: CDR1 MGHRA, CDR2 YSYEKL. CDR3 length equals 16 residues. CDR3 in DNA: TGCGCCAGCAGCCAAGTAAGGCTAGCGGGAACAGATACGCAGTATTTT. This codes for CASSQVRLAGTDTQYF.

This clonotype was counted once. The chain has TRBV7-2 and TRBJ2-7; tentatively, D is TRBD1 or TRBD2 (5 bases each). The CDR3 runs to 14 residues. V was pared by 6 bases and J by 2 bases, with 14 bases between. From germline, CDR1 is SGHTA and CDR2 FQGNSA. The CDR3 DNA sequence: TGTGCCAGCAGTTTTTATACGGGGCCCTACGAGCAGTACTTC. It translates to CASSFYTGPYEQYF.

This chain connects TRBV28 to TRBJ2-7; tentative D call: TRBD1 (6 bases). The V gene lost 2 bases and the J gene lost 4 bases, with 15 bases spanning the gap. From germline, CDR1 is MDHEN and CDR2 SYDVKM. CDR3 length: 15 amino acids. Here the CDR3 reads CASSLPPGQPYEQYF. As DNA, the CDR3 is TGTGCCAGCAGTTTACCCCCGGGACAACCTTACGAGCAGTACTTC. The variable domain in full, completed from reference TRBV28 and TRBJ2-7, reads DVKVTQSSRYLVKRTGEKVFLECVQDMDHENMFWYRQDPGLGLRLIYFSYDVKMKEKGDIPEGYSVSREKKERFSLILESASTNQTSMYLCASSLPPGQPYEQYFGPGTRLTVT.